The 27 T cell receptor beta chains listed next were all sequenced from one sample in a study of blood T cell repertoires in COVID-19. TCRdb keeps only in-frame clones here, not all; method: immunoSEQ multiplex PCR. The sample lists under 300,000 clones; about nine tenths were seen once. Sequencing used peripheral blood. Every receptor here comes from a man aged 25 to 40 who had recovered from COVID-19.

The rearrangement links TRBV2 to TRBJ2-7, with D perhaps matching TRBD2 (5 bases). The CDR3 is 14 residues long. Germline CDR1 is SNHLY and CDR2 is FYNNEI. Trimming stripped 2 bases from V and 2 bases from J, with 10 bases between. In DNA, the CDR3 is TGTGCCAGCAGTGAAAGAGGGAGAACCTACGAGCAGTACTTC. Protein sequence: CASSERGRTYEQYF. The whole variable domain, filled in from reference TRBV2 and TRBJ2-7, reads EPEVTQTPSHQVTQMGQEVILRCVPISNHLYFYWYRQILGQKVEFLVSFYNNEISEKSEIFDDQFSVERPDGSNFTLKIRSTKLEDSAMYFCASSERGRTYEQYFGPGTRLTVT.

V and J are TRBV10-1 and TRBJ2-3; 14 bases are shared with TRBD2. V was clipped by 3 bases and J by 3 bases; unmatched bases: 11. The CDR3 totals 19 residues. Germline CDR1 reads WNHNN; CDR2 reads SYGVQD (reference sequence). This chain's CDR3 is CASSDFVTSGGAGTDTQYF. CDR3 nucleotides: TGCGCCAGCAGTGATTTTGTGACTAGCGGGGGGGCCGGGACAGATACGCAGTATTTT.

The chain carries TRBV11-2 and TRBJ1-1; D gene unclear. Trimming took 1 base from V and 7 from J, leaving 13 bases between them. Germline loops: CDR1 SGHAT, CDR2 FQNNGV. There are 14 residues in the CDR3. The CDR3 DNA is TGTGCCAGCAGCTTAGGGTACACGTCCAGTGAAGCTTTCTTT. Translation gives CASSLGYTSSEAFF.

The rearrangement joins TRBV6-2 or TRBV6-3 to TRBJ2-7; no clear D gene. The CDR3 is 12 amino acids. The V end lost 5 bases, the J end lost 2 bases, and 7 bases lay between the germline ends. In germline, CDR1 is MNHEY, CDR2 SVGEGT. The CDR3 sequence: CASSPLTYEQYF. The CDR3 nucleotides are TGTGCCAGCAGTCCCCTAACCTACGAGCAGTACTTC.

This clone was counted a few times. This chain joins TRBV9 and TRBJ1-2; 12 bases fit TRBD1. The CDR3 loop spans 15 amino acids. Germline CDR1 reads SGDLS; CDR2 reads YYNGEE. J lost 6 bases, V lost 0 bases, and 3 bases had no gene match. The chain's CDR3 is CASSVDGTGGNGYTF. For the CDR3, the DNA is TGTGCCAGCAGCGTAGACGGGACAGGGGGCAATGGCTACACCTTC.

The rearrangement links TRBV9 to TRBJ2-1; D perhaps matches TRBD1 (6 bases). The germline V gene encodes CDR1 SGDLS and CDR2 YYNGEE. The CDR3 covers 13 residues. V was trimmed by 3 bases and J by 8 bases, leaving 12 bases between them. The CDR3 coding sequence is TGTGCCAGCAGCGACAAGGGGGTAGATGAGCAGTTCTTC. As protein: CASSDKGVDEQFF.

The rearrangement uses TRBV6-2 or TRBV6-3 and TRBJ1-1; 12 positions match TRBD1. The CDR3 contains 18 residues. V shed 6 bases and J 6 bases; nucleotides not matched to a gene: 17. Germline V gene lookup returns CDR1 MNHEY and CDR2 SVGEGT. The CDR3 region has the DNA TGTGCCAGCAGCTTCCAAGGGACAGGGGGCTACAGGGGGGCTGAAGCTTTCTTT. It yields the protein CASSFQGTGGYRGAEAFF.

The rearrangement links TRBV4-2 to TRBJ2-5; TRBD2 might be the D (5 bases). This CDR3 comprises 16 residues. V lost 5 bases and J 4 bases, leaving 20 bases between the germline ends. Per the germline V gene, CDR1 is LGHNA and CDR2 is YNFKEQ. This CDR3 is CASSARQTGNGETQYF. For the CDR3, the DNA is TGTGCCAGCAGCGCCAGACAAACGGGGAATGGAGAGACCCAGTACTTC.

The rearrangement links TRBV19 to TRBJ2-1; weak D call: TRBD2 (5 bases). Looked up from germline, CDR1 is LNHDA and CDR2 is SQIVND (reference sequence). The CDR3 runs 16 residues. V dropped 6 bases and J dropped 1 base, with 16 bases sitting between them. This chain's CDR3 is CASRFRSGPSYNEQFF. CDR3 sequence (DNA): TGTGCCAGTAGGTTTCGGAGCGGACCGTCCTACAATGAGCAGTTCTTC.

This clone has just a few counts. V and J are TRBV6-5 and TRBJ1-6; 9 positions match TRBD1. The CDR3 runs 14 residues. Per germline, CDR1 MNHEY and CDR2 SVGAGI. The V segment lost 6 bases and the J segment 10 bases; nucleotides outside the gene matches: 7. DNA for the CDR3: TGTGCCAGCAGGCTACAGGGGGCTGGCTCACCCCTCCACTTT. It is translated as CASRLQGAGSPLHF.

The V and J genes are TRBV6-2 or TRBV6-3 and TRBJ2-1; D is unresolved. The CDR3 is 14 amino acids. Germline CDR1 MNHEY, CDR2 SVGEGT. V lost 0 bases, J lost 7 bases, and 10 bases lay in between. The CDR3 is CASSYSNYRNEQFF. The CDR3 nucleotides read TGTGCCAGCAGTTACTCGAACTATCGGAATGAGCAGTTCTTC.

The chain joins TRBV14 to TRBJ2-7; 8 nucleotides agree with TRBD2. V trimming: 2 bases; J trimming: 4 bases; junction bases outside the gene matches: 10. This CDR3 comprises 16 residues. Looked up from germline, CDR1 is SGHDN and CDR2 is FVKESK. CDR3 residues: CASSQFTGTRRYEQYF. CDR3 sequence (DNA): TGTGCCAGCAGCCAATTTACCGGGACTAGAAGGTACGAGCAGTACTTC.

V and J are TRBV7-2 and TRBJ2-5; 10 nucleotides align to TRBD2. V trimming: 3 bases; J trimming: 4 bases; junction bases outside the gene matches: 8. The CDR3 consists of 16 residues. Germline assignment: CDR1 SGHTA and CDR2 FQGNSA. As DNA, the CDR3 is TGTGCCAGCAGCTTGGGTGGAGTAGCGGGGGGAGAGACCCAGTACTTC. Protein: CASSLGGVAGGETQYF.

The rearrangement links TRBV2 to TRBJ1-2; 9 bases align to TRBD1. V lost 10 bases to trimming and J lost 7 bases; unmatched junction nucleotides: 16. Germline CDR1 SNHLY, CDR2 FYNNEI. This CDR3 has 15 amino acids. The CDR3 loop reads CAIHLLDRGLRGYTF. CDR3 nucleotide sequence: TGTGCCATCCACCTTCTGGACAGGGGATTACGTGGCTACACCTTC. Together with reference TRBV2 and TRBJ1-2, the CDR3 gives the full variable domain: EPEVTQTPSHQVTQMGQEVILRCVPISNHLYFYWYRQILGQKVEFLVSFYNNEISEKSEIFDDQFSVERPDGSNFTLKIRSTKLEDSAMYFCAIHLLDRGLRGYTFGSGTRLTVV.

This clone appeared a single time. This rearrangement joins TRBV7-2 to TRBJ2-3, with a possible D match to TRBD2 (5 bases). Germline loops: CDR1 SGHTA, CDR2 FQGNSA. There are 13 residues in the CDR3. V was shortened by 5 bases and J by 5 bases, with 11 bases between the two germline ends. The CDR3 coding sequence is TGTGCCAGCAGCAAAGCGGTACGAGATACGCAGTATTTT. Residues: CASSKAVRDTQYF.

The V gene is TRBV10-2, the J gene TRBJ2-7, with 9 nucleotides matching TRBD1. V trimming: 7 bases; J trimming: 0 bases; junction bases outside the gene matches: 7. The CDR3 contains 15 residues. Germline lookup yields CDR1 WSHSY and CDR2 SAAADI. The chain's CDR3 is CASIILGQGSYEQYF. DNA for the CDR3: TGCGCCAGCATAATCTTGGGACAGGGCTCCTACGAGCAGTACTTC.

The V gene is TRBV7-9, the J gene TRBJ2-7, with D perhaps TRBD2 (5 bases). From germline, CDR1 is SEHNR and CDR2 FQNEAQ (reference sequence). This CDR3 spans 15 amino acids. Trimming stripped 6 bases from V and 0 bases from J, with 15 bases between. The CDR3 sequence: CASRPPIGDSYEQYF. The CDR3 coding sequence is TGTGCCAGCAGGCCCCCGATCGGGGACTCCTACGAGCAGTACTTC. Combining the CDR3 with reference TRBV7-9 and TRBJ2-7 gives the whole variable domain DTGVSQNPRHKITKRGQNVTFRCDPISEHNRLYWYRQTLGQGPEFLTYFQNEAQLEKSRLLSDRFSAERPKGSFSTLEIQRTEQGDSAMYLCASRPPIGDSYEQYFGPGTRLTVT.

The chain employs TRBV19 and TRBJ2-7; perhaps TRBD1 as D (6 bases). This CDR3 contains 15 residues. Germline V gene data show CDR1 as LNHDA and CDR2 as SQIVND (reference sequence). V lost 5 bases, J lost 0 bases, and 14 bases lay in between. CDR3 sequence (DNA): TGTGCCAGTAGTCTATTATCAGGGGACTCCTACGAGCAGTACTTC. It codes for CASSLLSGDSYEQYF.

This clone was recorded a few times. The chain has TRBV13 and TRBJ1-4; D call uncertain. The CDR3 has 17 residues. The V end lost 2 bases, the J end lost 3 bases, and 16 bases lay between the germline ends. Germline lookup yields CDR1 PRHDT and CDR2 FYEKMQ (reference sequence). The CDR3 protein is CASSLSAVTGANEKLFF. The CDR3 DNA sequence: TGTGCCAGCAGCTTATCTGCAGTCACCGGGGCTAATGAAAAACTGTTTTTT.

This clone was detected only once. The CDR3 DNA is TGTGCCAGCAGCGCCGGGACCTACGAGCAGTACTTC. Its protein is CASSAGTYEQYF. This chain joins TRBV9 and TRBJ2-7; a weak D match, TRBD2 (5 bases). Trimming removed 3 bases at V and 2 bases at J, with 6 bases between. Germline loops: CDR1 SGDLS, CDR2 YYNGEE. The CDR3 is 12 amino acids.

The gene calls are TRBV4-1 and TRBJ1-4, with TRBD1 matching 9 bases. The CDR3 sequence is 14 residues long. Trimming took 3 bases from V and 8 from J; bases not matched to a gene: 4. Germline CDR1 reads MGHRA; CDR2 reads YSYEKL. CDR3 sequence: CASSQGTGYEKLFF. CDR3 in DNA: TGCGCCAGCAGCCAGGGGACAGGGTACGAAAAACTGTTTTTT.

In this sample, this clone turned up a few times. J is TRBJ2-5 and V is TRBV5-1, with 8 nucleotides matching TRBD1. With V trimmed by 0 bases and J by 1 base, 2 bases remained unmatched. This CDR3 is built from 15 residues. Per germline, CDR1 SGHRS and CDR2 YFSETQ. CDR3 in amino acids: CASSLVDRGQETQYF. In nucleotides, the CDR3 is TGCGCCAGCAGCTTGGTCGACAGGGGCCAAGAGACCCAGTACTTC.

The chain employs TRBV5-4 and TRBJ1-6; no firm D call. From germline, CDR1 is SGHNT and CDR2 YYREEE (reference sequence). CDR3 length: 14 residues. V lost 0 bases, J lost 7 bases, and 8 bases lay in between. Here the CDR3 DNA reads TGTGCCAGCAGCTTGGAAACAGCAAATTCACCCCTCCACTTT. Amino acid sequence: CASSLETANSPLHF.

This sequence joins TRBV5-1 and TRBJ1-1; D not resolved. V lost 0 bases to trimming and J lost 4 bases, with 10 bases between them. The germline V gene encodes CDR1 SGHRS and CDR2 YFSETQ. This CDR3 spans 14 amino acids. CDR3 in DNA: TGCGCCAGCAGCTTGGGCGTCGGTCTCACTGAAGCTTTCTTT. Translating gives CASSLGVGLTEAFF.

The V call is TRBV7-9, the J call TRBJ1-2, with 8 bases aligning to TRBD1. The CDR3 spans 16 residues. V was pared by 5 bases and J by 0 bases, with 8 bases of the junction left unmatched. Germline V CDR1 and CDR2: SEHNR, FQNEAQ (reference sequence). DNA of the CDR3: TGTGCCAGCAGCCAGGACAGGGCGGGCCCTAACTATGGCTACACCTTC. Translated: CASSQDRAGPNYGYTF.

V is TRBV19 and J is TRBJ1-2, with TRBD1 matching over 7 bases. Germline-derived CDR1 and CDR2 are LNHDA and SQIVND (reference sequence). J gave up 1 base and V 6 bases, and 5 bases lay outside the gene matches. CDR3 length equals 14 residues. The CDR3 region has the DNA TGTGCCAGTAGCCGGGACAGCCTTAACTATGGCTACACCTTC. It specifies CASSRDSLNYGYTF.

This clone was found once. CDR3 amino acids: CASTAVAGVAYEQYF. For the CDR3, the DNA is TGCGCCAGTACCGCCGTAGCGGGGGTGGCCTACGAGCAGTACTTC. The chain joins TRBV5-1 to TRBJ2-7, with 9 positions matching TRBD2. CDR1 and CDR2 (germline): SGHRS, YFSETQ. CDR3 length: 15 residues. The J segment lost 2 bases and the V segment lost 8 bases, leaving 11 bases of the junction unmatched.